This T cell receptor (beta chain) emerged from a study of cytotoxic CD8 clonotypes in ibrutinib-treated CLL. Study-wide context: Following treatment for a median about 12 months, range 6 to 36, response samples were then taken. Sample averages reached 250,000 or so productive templates and some 86,000 productive rearrangements.

In regard to this clone: Its target is not known.

Study-wide points: Baseline clonality, higher than in age-matched healthy donors, tracked circulating CD8+ T-cell counts. Clonality rose at ibrutinib response and fell back toward baseline at progression.

Method: immunoSEQ multiplex PCR; TCRdb's copy keeps in-frame clones and lacks some. Seen here are just over 200,000 clones, 75% to 85% observed once, and the top ten hold around 10%. The germline V gene encodes CDR1 SNHLY and CDR2 FYNNEI. The CDR3 spans 14 residues. The germline V and J ends were trimmed by 0 bases and 4 bases, with 9 bases remaining between them. The TCR comes from a human donor with chronic lymphocytic leukemia. This rearrangement joins TRBV2 to TRBJ1-1; no reliable D call. Material: PBMCs, obtained after 12 months of ibrutinib treatment. The CDR3 coding sequence is TGTGCCAGCAGTGAAGCCCGGCAGAGCACTGAAGCTTTCTTT. As protein: CASSEARQSTEAFF.